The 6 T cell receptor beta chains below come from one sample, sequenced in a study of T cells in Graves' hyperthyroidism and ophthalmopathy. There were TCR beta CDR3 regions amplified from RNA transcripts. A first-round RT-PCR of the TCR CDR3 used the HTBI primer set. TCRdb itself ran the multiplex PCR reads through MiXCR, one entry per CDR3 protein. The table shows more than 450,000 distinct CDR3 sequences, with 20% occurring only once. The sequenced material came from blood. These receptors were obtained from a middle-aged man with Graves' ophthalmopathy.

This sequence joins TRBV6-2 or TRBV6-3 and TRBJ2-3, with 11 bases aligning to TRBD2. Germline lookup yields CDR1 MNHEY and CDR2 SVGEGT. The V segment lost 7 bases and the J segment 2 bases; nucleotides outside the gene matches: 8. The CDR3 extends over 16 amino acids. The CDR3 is CASTDRLAGNTDTQYF. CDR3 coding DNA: TGTGCCAGCACCGACCGACTAGCGGGGAACACAGATACGCAGTATTTT.

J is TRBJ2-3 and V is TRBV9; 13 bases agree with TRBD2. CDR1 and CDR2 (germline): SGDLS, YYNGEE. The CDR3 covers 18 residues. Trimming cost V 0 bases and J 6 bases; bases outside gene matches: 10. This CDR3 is CASSVALFTSGRADTQYF. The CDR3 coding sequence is TGTGCCAGCAGCGTAGCGCTATTTACTAGCGGGAGGGCGGATACGCAGTATTTT.

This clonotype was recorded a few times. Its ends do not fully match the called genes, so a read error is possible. The CDR3 sequence: CASSSKTGFEQFF. The CDR3 bases are TGTGCTAGCAGCTCTAAAACAGGGTTTGAGCAGTTCTTC. This chain uses TRBV7-7 with TRBJ2-1; a possible D gene is TRBD1 (6 bases). The germline gives CDR1 SSHAT, CDR2 FNYEAQ (reference sequence). The CDR3 is 13 residues long.

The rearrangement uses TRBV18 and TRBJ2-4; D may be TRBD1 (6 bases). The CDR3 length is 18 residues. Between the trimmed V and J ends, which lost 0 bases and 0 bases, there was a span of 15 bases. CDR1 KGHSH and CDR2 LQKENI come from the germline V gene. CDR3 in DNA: TGTGCCAGCTCACCACCTCCCGGACAGCGAATAGCCAAAAACATTCAGTACTTC. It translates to CASSPPPGQRIAKNIQYF.

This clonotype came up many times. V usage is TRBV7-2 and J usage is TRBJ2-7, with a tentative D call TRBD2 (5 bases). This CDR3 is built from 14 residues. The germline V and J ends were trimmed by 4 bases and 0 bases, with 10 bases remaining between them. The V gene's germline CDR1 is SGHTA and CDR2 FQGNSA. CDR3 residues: CASSSDSSSYEQYF. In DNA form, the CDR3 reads TGTGCCAGCAGCTCGGACTCGAGCTCCTACGAGCAGTACTTC.

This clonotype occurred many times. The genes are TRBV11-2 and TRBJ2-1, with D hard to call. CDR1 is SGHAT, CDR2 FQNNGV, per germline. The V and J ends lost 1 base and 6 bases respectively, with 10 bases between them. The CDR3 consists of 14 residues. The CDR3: CASSLVTESNEQFF. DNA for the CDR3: TGTGCCAGCAGCTTAGTTACCGAGAGCAATGAGCAGTTCTTC.